This T cell receptor (beta chain) originates from a study of long-term antiretroviral therapy in people with HIV. This clone was observed once. An immunoSEQ assay, version v3.0, was performed at survey level. Data came from immunoSEQ multiplex PCR; TCRdb stores just in-frame clones and leaves some out. The repertoire holds tens of thousands of clones, with roughly 80% as singletons. V was pared by 6 bases and J by 3 bases, with 18 bases between. CDR1 is SQVTM and CDR2 is ANQGSEA in the germline V gene. The CDR3 is made up of 14 amino acids. The specimen comprised unsorted PBMCs, sampled 1.5 years after starting antiretroviral therapy. The sequence derives from a man between 18 and 35 years old with HIV. This rearrangement joins TRBV29-1 to TRBJ2-7; D may be TRBD2 (6 bases). In nucleotides, the CDR3 is TGCAGCGTCTCAGGAGGTAGCGGTAACTACGAGCAGTACTTC. Translated: CSVSGGSGNYEQYF.